The 12 T cell receptor beta chains presented below share a single source sample, sequenced in a study of cytomegalovirus exposure and HLA in healthy donors. The PCR used 60 Vbeta and 13 Jbeta primers. TCRdb's table, derived via immunoSEQ multiplex PCR, lists solely in-frame clones and lacks some. The data show about 190,000 clones, with around 77% seen just once and roughly 1.6% held by the top ten. The sequenced material came from PBMCs. These receptors came from a woman younger than 35 in good health and CMV-seronegative.

CDR3 in amino acids: CASSPMGQTNTEAFF. The CDR3 DNA sequence: TGTGCCAGCAGCCCGATGGGACAGACGAACACTGAAGCTTTCTTT. V usage is TRBV14 and J usage is TRBJ1-1; 7 positions agree with TRBD1. Germline V lookup: CDR1 SGHDN, CDR2 FVKESK. V gave up 4 bases and J gave up 1 base; unmatched junction bases: 6. The CDR3 runs 15 residues.

The V and J genes are TRBV4-1 and TRBJ1-1; D perhaps matches TRBD1 (5 bases). Trimming removed 1 base at V and 11 bases at J, with 20 bases between. The CDR3 runs 15 residues. The germline V gene has CDR1 MGHRA and CDR2 YSYEKL. CDR3 sequence: CASSQGPRASVAAFF. As DNA, the CDR3 is TGCGCCAGCAGCCAAGGTCCCAGGGCGTCCGTCGCGGCTTTCTTT.

The chain recombines TRBV11-2 with TRBJ1-1; unclear D gene. The CDR3 spans 12 residues. Trimming took off 2 bases at V and 4 bases at J, with 5 bases between the two ends. Germline values: CDR1 SGHAT, CDR2 FQNNGV. The DNA of the CDR3 is TGTGCCAGCAGCTTAATAGCCACTGAAGCTTTCTTT. This encodes CASSLIATEAFF.

This chain joins TRBV28 and TRBJ2-7, with TRBD2 matching over 8 bases. The CDR3 is made up of 14 amino acids. J lost 2 bases, V lost 7 bases, and 7 bases had no gene match. CDR1 is MDHEN, CDR2 SYDVKM, per germline. The chain's CDR3 is CASTPRGGPYEQYF. The CDR3 DNA reads TGTGCCAGCACCCCCCGGGGGGGTCCCTACGAGCAGTACTTC.

This clone was detected only a few times. The rearrangement joins TRBV7-9 to TRBJ2-2; TRBD1 might be the D (6 bases). The CDR3 covers 16 residues. V was trimmed by 5 bases and J by 4 bases, leaving 17 bases between them. The germline V gene has CDR1 SEHNR and CDR2 FQNEAQ (reference sequence). DNA of the CDR3: TGTGCCAGCAGCGAACGACAGGCCCCGGTCACCGGGGAGCTGTTTTTT. Translated: CASSERQAPVTGELFF.

With regard to this clone: Relative to the germline gene, one junction end is altered; a read error may explain this. This sample includes further DNA sequences coding for the same CDR3. This chain links TRBV30 with TRBJ1-1; possible D gene TRBD1, 5 bases. Germline CDR1 and CDR2: GTSNPN and SVGIG (reference sequence). There are 15 residues in the CDR3. In nucleotides, the CDR3 is TGCGCCTGGACCTTTACTCCAGGGCAAGGCACTGAAGCTTTCTTT. It specifies CAWTFTPGQGTEAFF.

The chain carries TRBV14 and TRBJ2-1; 13 bases match TRBD2. V lost 4 bases, J lost 4 bases, and 4 bases stayed unmatched. Germline V gene sequence: CDR1 SGHDN, CDR2 FVKESK. This CDR3 comprises 16 residues. The CDR3 loop is CASSLLAGGTYNEQFF. The CDR3 region has the DNA TGTGCCAGCAGCCTACTAGCGGGGGGGACGTACAATGAGCAGTTCTTC.

The rearrangement joins TRBV19 to TRBJ2-2; D perhaps matches TRBD1 (6 bases). The V and J ends lost 5 bases and 3 bases respectively, with 13 bases between them. This CDR3 has 15 amino acids. In germline, CDR1 is LNHDA, CDR2 SQIVND (reference sequence). The DNA for the CDR3 is TGTGCCAGTAGTCCGACCGGGACATACACCGGGGAGCTGTTTTTT. This codes for CASSPTGTYTGELFF.

The rearrangement joins TRBV6-1 to TRBJ1-2; no clear D. V dropped 5 bases and J dropped 8 bases, with 15 bases sitting between them. CDR3 size: 13 residues. CDR1 and CDR2 from the germline V gene are MNHNS and SASEGT. The CDR3 bases are TGTGCCAGCAGTCCGCTCACTGAGGAAGGCTACACCTTC. Its protein is CASSPLTEEGYTF.

This chain connects TRBV6-5 to TRBJ2-7; possibly TRBD1 for D (5 bases). Germline assignment: CDR1 MNHEY and CDR2 SVGAGI. Trimming cost V 2 bases and J 5 bases, with 13 bases left between them. This CDR3 comprises 14 residues. CDR3 nucleotides: TGTGCCAGCAGTTACAACGCCGGCAGGGACGAGCAGTACTTC. The encoded protein is CASSYNAGRDEQYF.

A few counts support this clone. The chain recombines TRBV4-1 with TRBJ1-6; D unresolved. Germline CDR1 and CDR2: MGHRA and YSYEKL. Trimming cost V 1 base and J 7 bases, with 5 bases left between them. The length of the CDR3 is 13 residues. The CDR3 protein is CASSQALNSPLHF. CDR3 in DNA: TGCGCCAGCAGCCAAGCCTTGAATTCACCCCTCCACTTT.

The chain links TRBV11-2 to TRBJ2-5; D not resolved. Germline assignment: CDR1 SGHAT and CDR2 FQNNGV. The length of the CDR3 is 16 residues. V was cut by 5 bases and J by 2 bases, with 18 bases left in between. The CDR3 reads CASSLDRNSIQETQYF. In nucleotides, the CDR3 is TGTGCCAGCAGCCTCGACCGAAACAGCATACAAGAGACCCAGTACTTC.